The rows below give T cell receptor beta chains drawn from one sample of a study of blood T cell repertoires in COVID-19. Sequencing used immunoSEQ multiplex PCR; TCRdb keeps in-frame clones, though not all of them. The repertoire holds approximately 230,000 clones, 86% seen once, with 2.2% in the top ten. The sequenced sample consisted of peripheral blood. The receptors stem from a man aged 25 to 40 who had recovered from COVID-19. The CDR3 runs from the conserved cysteine through the conserved F or W. Each record gives: D gene, J gene, clone size, CDR3 length, V gene, CDR3 protein, CDR3 DNA. A D gene is named only where the DNA matches it firmly. A row's size may be missing; if present it is once, few, many or a size class.

TRBD1 TRBJ1-6 . 18 TRBV9 CASSVVPGQGAYNSPLHF TGTGCCAGCAGCGTTGTCCCGGGACAGGGGGCTTATAATTCACCCCTCCACTTT
. TRBJ1-4 . 15 TRBV19 CASRPTGTPNEKLFF TGTGCCAGTAGACCCACGGGGACTCCAAATGAAAAACTGTTTTTT
. TRBJ2-3 . 15 TRBV5-4 CASSLAGGNPDTQYF TGTGCCAGCAGCTTGGCGGGGGGCAACCCAGATACGCAGTATTTT
. TRBJ1-4 . 16 TRBV7-6 CASNQGGVALNEKLFF TGTGCCAGCAACCAGGGAGGGGTCGCGCTTAATGAAAAACTGTTTTTT
. TRBJ1-2 . 13 TRBV29-1 CSAGGLLTVGYTF TGCAGCGCGGGGGGTCTACTGACAGTGGGCTACACCTTC
TRBD2 TRBJ2-1 . 19 TRBV27 CASSLYLPSGGALGGEQFF TGTGCCAGCAGTTTATATCTCCCTAGCGGGGGGGCTCTCGGCGGTGAGCAGTTCTTC
. TRBJ2-7 . 14 TRBV6-7 CASSCGQTNYEQYF TGTGCCAGCAGTTGTGGACAGACAAACTACGAGCAGTACTTC
. TRBJ1-2 . 13 TRBV6-5 CASSLQGGDGYTF TGTGCCAGCAGTCTCCAGGGCGGGGATGGCTACACCTTC
TRBD2 TRBJ2-1 . 16 TRBV11-2 CASSSLGTSWGNEQFF TGTGCCAGCAGCTCCCTCGGGACTAGCTGGGGCAATGAGCAGTTCTTC
TRBD1 TRBJ1-5 . 14 TRBV2 CASRGTGGHQPQHF TGTGCCAGCAGGGGGACAGGGGGGCATCAGCCCCAGCATTTT
. TRBJ1-5 . 14 TRBV6-5 CASSYNDRTQPQHF TGTGCCAGCAGTTACAATGACAGGACACAGCCCCAGCATTTT
. TRBJ1-2 . 14 TRBV18 CASSPRTDNYGYTF TGTGCCAGCTCACCACGCACAGATAACTATGGCTACACCTTC
. TRBJ2-7 . 14 TRBV10-1 CASSESGGSSEQYF TGCGCCAGCAGTGAGTCGGGGGGAAGCTCCGAGCAGTACTTC
TRBD2 TRBJ2-3 . 15 TRBV10-2 CASSESPLAGDTQYF TGCGCCAGCAGTGAGTCGCCGCTAGCGGGGGATACGCAGTATTTT
TRBD1 TRBJ2-7 . 14 TRBV5-1 CASSPGQAIFEQYF TGCGCCAGCAGCCCGGGACAGGCGATATTCGAGCAGTACTTC
TRBD1 TRBJ2-1 . 14 TRBV6-5 CATLTGQGKGKQFF TGTGCCACCCTAACGGGACAGGGAAAGGGGAAGCAGTTCTTC
TRBD2 TRBJ2-7 . 15 TRBV3-1/TRBV3-2 CASSTWERGSHEQYF TGTGCCAGCAGCACCTGGGAGCGGGGGTCCCACGAGCAGTACTTC
. TRBJ1-5 . 15 TRBV19 CASSIENGFNQPQHF TGTGCCAGTAGTATAGAGAACGGTTTCAATCAGCCCCAGCATTTT
. TRBJ2-3 . 14 TRBV11-3 CASSPGLVTDTQYF TGTGCCAGCAGCCCTGGGCTGGTCACAGATACGCAGTATTTT
. TRBJ2-3 . 15 TRBV6-1 CASSAAALSTDTQYF TGTGCCAGCAGTGCAGCGGCTTTAAGCACAGATACGCAGTATTTT
TRBD2 TRBJ2-3 . 15 TRBV3-1/TRBV3-2 CASTPRRGGTDTQYF TGTGCCAGCACCCCGCGACGGGGGGGCACAGATACGCAGTATTTT
TRBD1 TRBJ1-5 . 17 TRBV7-8 CASSPGTGSYSNQPQHF TGTGCCAGCAGCCCCGGGACAGGGTCATATAGCAATCAGCCCCAGCATTTT
TRBD1 TRBJ1-5 once 16 TRBV5-5 CASSLPGGHSNQPQHF TGTGCCAGCAGCTTGCCAGGGGGGCATAGCAATCAGCCCCAGCATTTT
TRBD1 TRBJ1-6 . 14 TRBV6-5 CASIKDRGASPLHF TGTGCCAGCATCAAGGACAGGGGCGCTTCACCCCTCCACTTT
TRBD2 TRBJ2-3 . 17 TRBV11-2 CASSLNGGGAGTDTQYF TGTGCCAGCAGCTTAAATGGCGGGGGGGCGGGGACAGATACGCAGTATTTT
. TRBJ1-2 . 13 TRBV11-2 CASSLATNYGYTF TGTGCCAGCAGCTTAGCGACAAACTATGGCTACACCTTC
. TRBJ2-2 . 15 TRBV5-1 CASILGAGTTGELFF TGCGCCAGCATTCTTGGGGCGGGGACCACCGGGGAGCTGTTTTTT
TRBD1 TRBJ1-5 . 17 TRBV6-1 CASSEAHGTGLHQPQHF TGTGCCAGCAGTGAAGCGCATGGGACAGGGTTACATCAGCCCCAGCATTTT
. TRBJ2-7 . 14 TRBV5-1 CASSLGGTSYEQYF TGCGCCAGCAGCTTGGGCGGAACCTCCTACGAGCAGTACTTC
. TRBJ2-7 . 14 TRBV19 CASSIEGAAYEQYF TGTGCCAGTAGTATTGAGGGAGCGGCCTACGAGCAGTACTTC
. TRBJ2-3 . 13 TRBV12-3/TRBV12-4 CASSSAIGDTQYF TGTGCCAGCAGTTCGGCTATCGGGGATACGCAGTATTTT